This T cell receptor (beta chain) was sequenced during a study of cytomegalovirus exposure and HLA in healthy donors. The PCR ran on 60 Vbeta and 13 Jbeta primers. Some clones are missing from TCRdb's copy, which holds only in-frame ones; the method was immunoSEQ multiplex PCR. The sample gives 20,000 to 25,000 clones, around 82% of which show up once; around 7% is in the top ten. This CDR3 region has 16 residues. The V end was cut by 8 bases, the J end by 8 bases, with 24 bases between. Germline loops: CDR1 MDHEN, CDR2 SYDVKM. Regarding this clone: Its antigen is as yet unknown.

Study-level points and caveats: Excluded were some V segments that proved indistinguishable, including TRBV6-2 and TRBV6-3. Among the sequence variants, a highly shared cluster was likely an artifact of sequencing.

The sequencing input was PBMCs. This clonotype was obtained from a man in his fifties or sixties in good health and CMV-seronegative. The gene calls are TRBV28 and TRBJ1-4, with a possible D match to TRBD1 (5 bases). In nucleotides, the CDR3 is TGTGCCAGCGCCACTGGGGCCCTTCGCACAGGCGAAAAACTGTTTTTT. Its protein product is CASATGALRTGEKLFF.